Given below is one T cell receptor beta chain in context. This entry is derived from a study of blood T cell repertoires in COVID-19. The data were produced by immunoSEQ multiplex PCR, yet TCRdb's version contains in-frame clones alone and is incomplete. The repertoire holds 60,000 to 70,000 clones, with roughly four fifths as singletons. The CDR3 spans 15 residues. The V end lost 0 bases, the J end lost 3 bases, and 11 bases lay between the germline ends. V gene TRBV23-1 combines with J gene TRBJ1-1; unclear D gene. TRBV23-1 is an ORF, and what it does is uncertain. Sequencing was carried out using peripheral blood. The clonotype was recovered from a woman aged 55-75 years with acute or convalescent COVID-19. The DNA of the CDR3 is TGCGCCAGCAGTCAATCGACCTCGGGGTACACTGAAGCTTTCTTT. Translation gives CASSQSTSGYTEAFF.